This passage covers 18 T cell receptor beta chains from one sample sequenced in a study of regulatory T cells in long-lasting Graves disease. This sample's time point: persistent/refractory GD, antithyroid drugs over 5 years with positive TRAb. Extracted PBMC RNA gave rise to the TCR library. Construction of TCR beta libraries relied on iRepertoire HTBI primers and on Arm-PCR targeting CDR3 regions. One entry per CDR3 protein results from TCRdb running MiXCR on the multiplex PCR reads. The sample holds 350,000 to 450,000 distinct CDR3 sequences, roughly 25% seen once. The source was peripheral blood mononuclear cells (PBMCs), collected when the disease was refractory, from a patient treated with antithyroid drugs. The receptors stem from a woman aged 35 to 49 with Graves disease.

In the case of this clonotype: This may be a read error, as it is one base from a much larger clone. CDR3 sequence: CAGSLVLRTSSMNTEAFF. CDR3 coding DNA: TGTGCCGGCAGTTTAGTTCTCAGGACAAGTTCCATGAACACTGAAGCTTTCTTT. This chain uses TRBV28 with TRBJ1-1, with D tentatively TRBD1 (5 bases). CDR1 MDHEN and CDR2 SYDVKM come from the germline V gene. This CDR3 has 18 amino acids.

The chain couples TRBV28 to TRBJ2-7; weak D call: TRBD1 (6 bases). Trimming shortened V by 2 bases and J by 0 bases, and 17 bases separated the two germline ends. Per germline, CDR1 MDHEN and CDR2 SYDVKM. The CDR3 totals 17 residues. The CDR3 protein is CASSLGQITQSSYEQYF. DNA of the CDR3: TGTGCCAGCAGTTTAGGACAGATAACCCAGAGCTCCTACGAGCAGTACTTC.

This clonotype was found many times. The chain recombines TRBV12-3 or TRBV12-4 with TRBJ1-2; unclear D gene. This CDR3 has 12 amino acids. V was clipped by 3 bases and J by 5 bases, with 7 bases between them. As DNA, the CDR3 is TGTGCCAGCAGTTTGAGAGCTTATGGCTACACCTTC. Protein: CASSLRAYGYTF.

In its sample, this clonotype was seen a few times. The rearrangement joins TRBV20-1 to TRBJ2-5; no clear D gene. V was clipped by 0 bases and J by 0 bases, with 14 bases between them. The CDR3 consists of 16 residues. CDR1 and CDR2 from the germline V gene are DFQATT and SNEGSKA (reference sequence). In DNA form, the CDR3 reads TGCAGTGCTAGAGATGGGCCCTATCATCACCAAGAGACCCAGTACTTC. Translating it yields CSARDGPYHHQETQYF.

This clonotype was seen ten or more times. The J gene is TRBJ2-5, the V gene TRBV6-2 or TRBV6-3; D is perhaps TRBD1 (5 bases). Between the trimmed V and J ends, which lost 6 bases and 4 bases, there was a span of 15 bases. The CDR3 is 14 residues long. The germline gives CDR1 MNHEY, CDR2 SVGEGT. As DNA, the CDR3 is TGTGCCAGCAGGGAATCAGGGATGAGAGAGACCCAGTACTTC. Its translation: CASRESGMRETQYF.

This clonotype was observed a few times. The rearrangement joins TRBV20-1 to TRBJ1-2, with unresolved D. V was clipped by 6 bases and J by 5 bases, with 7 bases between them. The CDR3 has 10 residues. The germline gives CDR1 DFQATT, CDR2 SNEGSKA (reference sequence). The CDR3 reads CSAPTYGYTF. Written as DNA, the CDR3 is TGCAGTGCGCCGACATATGGCTACACCTTC.

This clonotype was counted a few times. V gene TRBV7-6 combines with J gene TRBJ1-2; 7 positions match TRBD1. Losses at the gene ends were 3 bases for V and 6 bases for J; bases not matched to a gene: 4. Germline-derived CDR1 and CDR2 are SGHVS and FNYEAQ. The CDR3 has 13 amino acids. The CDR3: CASSFRQGDGYTF. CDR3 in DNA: TGTGCCAGCAGCTTCCGACAGGGTGATGGCTACACCTTC.

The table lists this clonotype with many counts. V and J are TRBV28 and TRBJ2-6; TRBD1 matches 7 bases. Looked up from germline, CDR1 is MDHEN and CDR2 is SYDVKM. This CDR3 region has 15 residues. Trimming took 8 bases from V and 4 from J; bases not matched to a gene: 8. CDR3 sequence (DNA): TGTGCCAGCGGTAAAAGGGGGCCCGGGGCCAACGTCCTGACTTTC. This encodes CASGKRGPGANVLTF.

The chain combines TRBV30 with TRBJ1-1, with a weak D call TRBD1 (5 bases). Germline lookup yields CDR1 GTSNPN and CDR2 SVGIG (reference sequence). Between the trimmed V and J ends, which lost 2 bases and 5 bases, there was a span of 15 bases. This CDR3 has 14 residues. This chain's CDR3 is CAWSPTTVSTEAFF. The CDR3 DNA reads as TGTGCCTGGAGTCCCACGACAGTATCAACTGAAGCTTTCTTT.

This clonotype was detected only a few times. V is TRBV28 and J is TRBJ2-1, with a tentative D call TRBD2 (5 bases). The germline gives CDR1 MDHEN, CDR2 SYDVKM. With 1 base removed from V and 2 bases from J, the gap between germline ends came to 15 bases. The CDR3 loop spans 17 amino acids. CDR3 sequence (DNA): TGTGCCAGCAGTTTATCCTCGGGGAGCCAGACCTACAATGAGCAGTTCTTC. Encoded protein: CASSLSSGSQTYNEQFF.

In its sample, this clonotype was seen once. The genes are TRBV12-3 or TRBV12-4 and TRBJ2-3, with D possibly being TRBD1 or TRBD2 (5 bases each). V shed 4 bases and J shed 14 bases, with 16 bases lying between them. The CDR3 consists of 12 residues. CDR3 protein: CASSSSGTGGYF. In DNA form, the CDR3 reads TGTGCCAGCAGTTCCTCCGGGACCGGAGGGTATTTT.

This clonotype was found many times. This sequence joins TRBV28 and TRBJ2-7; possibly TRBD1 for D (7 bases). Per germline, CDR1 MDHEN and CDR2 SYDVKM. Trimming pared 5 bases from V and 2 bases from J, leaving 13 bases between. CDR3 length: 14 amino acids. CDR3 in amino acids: CASSPGGRTYEQYF. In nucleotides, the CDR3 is TGTGCCAGCAGTCCAGGGGGGCGTACCTACGAGCAGTACTTC.

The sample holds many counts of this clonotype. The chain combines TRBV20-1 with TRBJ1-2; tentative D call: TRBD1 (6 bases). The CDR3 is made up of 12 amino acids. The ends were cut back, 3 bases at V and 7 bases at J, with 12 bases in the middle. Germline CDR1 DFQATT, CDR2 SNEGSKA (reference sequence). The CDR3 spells CSASEGGLGYTF. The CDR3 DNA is TGCAGTGCTAGTGAAGGGGGGCTTGGCTACACCTTC.

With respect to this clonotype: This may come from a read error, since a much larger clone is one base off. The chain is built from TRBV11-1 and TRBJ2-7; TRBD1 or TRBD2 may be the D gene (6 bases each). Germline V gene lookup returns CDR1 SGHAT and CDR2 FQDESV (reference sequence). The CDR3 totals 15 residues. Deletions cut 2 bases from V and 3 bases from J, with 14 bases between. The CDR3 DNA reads TGTGCCAGCAGCTTAACGGGCAGGGGACTCTACGAGCAGTACTTC. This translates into CASSLTGRGLYEQYF.

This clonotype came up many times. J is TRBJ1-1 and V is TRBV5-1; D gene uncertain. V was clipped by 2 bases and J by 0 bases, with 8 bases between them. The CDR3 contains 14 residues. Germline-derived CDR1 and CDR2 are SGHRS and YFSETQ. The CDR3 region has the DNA TGCGCCAGCAGCTTTTACAGCATGAACACTGAAGCTTTCTTT. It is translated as CASSFYSMNTEAFF.

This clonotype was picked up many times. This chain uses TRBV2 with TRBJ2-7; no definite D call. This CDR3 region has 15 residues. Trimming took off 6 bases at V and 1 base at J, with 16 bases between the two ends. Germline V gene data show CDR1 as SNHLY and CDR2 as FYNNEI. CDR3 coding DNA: TGTGCCAGCAGCCGCACGGTGTCCCCTTCCTACGAGCAGTACTTC. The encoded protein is CASSRTVSPSYEQYF. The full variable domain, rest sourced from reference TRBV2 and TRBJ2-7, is EPEVTQTPSHQVTQMGQEVILRCVPISNHLYFYWYRQILGQKVEFLVSFYNNEISEKSEIFDDQFSVERPDGSNFTLKIRSTKLEDSAMYFCASSRTVSPSYEQYFGPGTRLTVT.

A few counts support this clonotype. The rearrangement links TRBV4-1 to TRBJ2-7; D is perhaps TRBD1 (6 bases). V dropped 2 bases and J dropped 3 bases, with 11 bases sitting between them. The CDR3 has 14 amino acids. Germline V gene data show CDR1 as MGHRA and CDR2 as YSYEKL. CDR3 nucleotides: TGCGCCAGCAGCCAACCTAGCAGGGGCTACGAGCAGTACTTC. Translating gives CASSQPSRGYEQYF.

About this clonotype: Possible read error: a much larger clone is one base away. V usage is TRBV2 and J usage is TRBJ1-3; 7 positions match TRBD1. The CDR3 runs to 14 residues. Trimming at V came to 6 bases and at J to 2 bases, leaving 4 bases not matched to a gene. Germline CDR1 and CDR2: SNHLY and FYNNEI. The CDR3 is CASRGGHPGNTIYF. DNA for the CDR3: TGTGCCAGCAGAGGGGGCCACCCTGGAAACACCATATATTTT.